This TCR beta chain was retrieved from a study of control samples from healthy donors and cancer patients. Method: immunoSEQ multiplex PCR; TCRdb's copy keeps in-frame clones and lacks some. The table has 100,000 to 150,000 clones, less than 95% seen once; the top ten hold roughly 9.4%. V was clipped by 4 bases and J by 8 bases, with 18 bases between them. The CDR3 covers 15 residues. Germline V gene sequence: CDR1 SGHRS, CDR2 YFSETQ. This receptor was taken from a man between 18 and 35 years old in good health. The V call is TRBV5-1, the J call TRBJ1-4; possibly TRBD1 for D (6 bases). The sequenced material came from blood. The CDR3, as DNA: TGCGCCAGCAGCAATGCAGGGGTCGGAAGGGAAAAACTGTTTTTT. The encoded protein is CASSNAGVGREKLFF. The entire variable domain, with the rest obtained from reference TRBV5-1 and TRBJ1-4, is as follows: KAGVTQTPRYLIKTRGQQVTLSCSPISGHRSVSWYQQTPGQGLQFLFEYFSETQRNKGNFPGRFSGRQFSNSRSEMNVSTLELGDSALYLCASSNAGVGREKLFFGSGTQLSVL.